This is a list of T cell receptor beta chains from one sample in a study of blood T cell repertoires in COVID-19. Some clones are missing from TCRdb's copy, which holds only in-frame ones; the method was immunoSEQ multiplex PCR. The sample holds some 240,000 clones; roughly 92% are singletons and the top ten take 0.75% to 1%. The sequenced sample was peripheral blood. The source of these receptors is a man aged 55 to 70 with COVID-19, enrolled during active disease. The CDR3 runs from the conserved cysteine through the conserved F or W. The D gene is left open where the match is weak. The listing skips clone size in some rows; elsewhere it reads once, few, many or a size class.

j_gene	v_gene	d_gene	abundance	CDR3nt	CDR3aa
TRBJ1-5	TRBV4-1	NA	NA	TGCGCCAGCAGCCAGCAACAGGGATCAGGACAGCCCCAGCATTTT	CASSQQQGSGQPQHF
TRBJ1-2	TRBV20-1	NA	NA	TGCAGACTGCTAGACAGTGGGGGCTACACCTTC	CRLLDSGGYTF
TRBJ2-7	TRBV3-1/TRBV3-2	TRBD1	once	TGTGCCAGCAGCCAGTATCTCCTCACCGGGACAGGGGGGGTTGAGCAGTACTTC	CASSQYLLTGTGGVEQYF
TRBJ2-7	TRBV18	TRBD1	NA	TGTGCCAGCTCACCGAGGCTAACCGGGACAGGGGGTTACGAGCAGTACTTC	CASSPRLTGTGGYEQYF
TRBJ2-3	TRBV7-3	TRBD2	few	TGTGCCAGCAGCTTAACCTTTATAGCGGGGGGCCCAGATACGCAGTATTTT	CASSLTFIAGGPDTQYF
TRBJ2-2	TRBV6-5	TRBD2	NA	TGTGCCAGCAACGAGGGAGGGCCGGTCGGGGAGCTGTTTTTT	CASNEGGPVGELFF
TRBJ2-3	TRBV9	TRBD2	NA	TGTGCCAGCAGCGTAGCTTCATCTGGGACTAGCGGGAGCCGATCTAGCACAGATACGCAGTATTTT	CASSVASSGTSGSRSSTDTQYF
TRBJ2-2	TRBV19	TRBD1	NA	TGTGCCAGTAGTTGGACAGGGGCTAGCACCGGGGAGCTATTTTTT	CASSWTGASTGELFF
TRBJ1-6	TRBV12-3/TRBV12-4	NA	NA	TGTGCCAGCAGTTTAGCGCAGGGAACGCCCCTCCACTTT	CASSLAQGTPLHF
TRBJ1-5	TRBV12-3/TRBV12-4	NA	NA	TGTGCCACAACCCGAGGACAGCCCCAGCATTTT	CATTRGQPQHF
TRBJ2-1	TRBV6-5	NA	NA	TGTGCCAGCAGTTCCCAAACAGGGTTACCGTTCTTC	CASSSQTGLPFF
TRBJ2-1	TRBV5-5	TRBD2	NA	TGTGCCAGCAGCTTTATCGGGACTAGCGGATACAATGAGCAGTTCTTC	CASSFIGTSGYNEQFF
TRBJ2-1	TRBV9	TRBD2	NA	TGTGCCAGCAGCGTCCTAGGCGGGAGGGACTACAATGAGCAGTTCTTC	CASSVLGGRDYNEQFF
TRBJ2-7	TRBV28	TRBD2	once	TGTGCCAGCAGTCCTAGCGGGGGGGTCGGCGAGCAGTACTTC	CASSPSGGVGEQYF
TRBJ2-7	TRBV9	TRBD1	NA	TGTGCCAGTGCGGGGCAGGGGGCCGGCGAGCAGTACTTC	CASAGQGAGEQYF
TRBJ2-3	TRBV5-6	TRBD2	NA	TGTGCCAGCAGCCGGACTAGCGGGGGGGCCACAGATACGCAGTATTTT	CASSRTSGGATDTQYF
TRBJ1-2	TRBV6-6	TRBD1	NA	TGTGCCAGCAGTTCGGACAGGGACTTAAACTATGGCTACACCTTC	CASSSDRDLNYGYTF
TRBJ2-3	TRBV5-1	TRBD2	NA	TGCGCCAGCAGCGCCCTGGGGCTAGCGGGAGGTAGCGCAGATACGCAGTATTTT	CASSALGLAGGSADTQYF
TRBJ2-2	TRBV18	NA	NA	TGTGCCAGCTCACGAGGGCGCGCCACCGGGGAGCTGTTTTTT	CASSRGRATGELFF
TRBJ2-7	TRBV19	TRBD1	NA	TGTGCCAGTAGTCCGACAGGGTTCTCCTACGAGCAGTACTTC	CASSPTGFSYEQYF
TRBJ2-3	TRBV18	NA	NA	TGTGCCAGCTCACCATTGCGTGCAGGGGACAGCACAGATACGCAGTATTTT	CASSPLRAGDSTDTQYF
TRBJ1-2	TRBV7-9	NA	once	TGTGCCAGCAGCTTGGGGGGTGCCCCTAACTATGGCTACACCTTC	CASSLGGAPNYGYTF
TRBJ2-7	TRBV6-5	NA	NA	TGTGCCAGCAGTCCCTCAGGTGGGGGGGCCCACGAGCAGTACTTC	CASSPSGGGAHEQYF
TRBJ2-7	TRBV7-9	NA	once	TGTGCCAGCAGCTCCGAAATTACAGGGCGCGAGCAGTACTTC	CASSSEITGREQYF
TRBJ1-1	TRBV18	NA	NA	TGTGCCAGCTGCCCACAGGGTAGTAACACTGAAGCTTTCTTT	CASCPQGSNTEAFF
TRBJ2-2	TRBV11-3	NA	NA	TGTGCCAGCAGCTTAGGGGTAGCGGTAAACACCGGGGAGCTGTTTTTT	CASSLGVAVNTGELFF
TRBJ1-1	TRBV6-6	NA	NA	TGTGCCAGCAGTTACTCACCGCAGGGTACTAACACTGAAGCTTTCTTT	CASSYSPQGTNTEAFF
TRBJ1-3	TRBV9	TRBD1	NA	TGTGCCAGCACCCCGTGGGAGCAGGGGGAAGGTGGAAACACCATATATTTT	CASTPWEQGEGGNTIYF
TRBJ1-1	TRBV24-1	NA	NA	TGTGCCACCAGTGATTTCCAGGGTCGTAAAGCTTTCTTT	CATSDFQGRKAFF
TRBJ2-6	TRBV4-3	TRBD2	NA	TGCGCCAGCAGCCAAGAGGGACTAGCGGGAGTAAGTGGGGCCAACGTCCTGACTTTC	CASSQEGLAGVSGANVLTF
TRBJ1-1	TRBV6-6	TRBD1	NA	TGTGCCAGCAGACAGACAGGGGGCTCGACTGAAGCTTTCTTT	CASRQTGGSTEAFF
TRBJ1-3	TRBV9	TRBD1	once	TGTGCCAGCAGCACGACAGGGTCCGGAAACACCATATATTTT	CASSTTGSGNTIYF
TRBJ2-1	TRBV5-4	NA	NA	TGTGCCAGCAGCTTGGGCTACGGGGGCTCCTACAATGAGCAGTTCTTC	CASSLGYGGSYNEQFF
TRBJ1-6	TRBV9	TRBD1	NA	TGTGCCAGCAGCGTAGATCCAGGGGGTAATTCACCCCTCCACTTT	CASSVDPGGNSPLHF
TRBJ2-7	TRBV2	NA	NA	TGTGCCAGCAGTCCCCGCCGGGGAGCTTACGAGCAGTACTTC	CASSPRRGAYEQYF
TRBJ1-3	TRBV5-4	NA	NA	TGTGCCAGCAGCTTTGGGGGGAACTCTGGAAACACCATATATTTT	CASSFGGNSGNTIYF
TRBJ2-1	TRBV27	NA	NA	TGTGCCAGCAGTTACGCGGGACCCAATGAGCAGTTCTTC	CASSYAGPNEQFF
TRBJ2-7	TRBV2	NA	NA	TGTGCCAGTGAAGACGGGTACTCCTACGAGCAGTACTTC	CASEDGYSYEQYF
TRBJ2-3	TRBV4-3	NA	NA	TGCGCCAGCAGCCAAGATAGAGGAGCGGATACGCAGTATTTT	CASSQDRGADTQYF
TRBJ2-7	TRBV10-3	NA	NA	TGTGCCATCAGCTTACAGGGCTACGAGCAGTACTTC	CAISLQGYEQYF
TRBJ2-7	TRBV30	NA	NA	TGTGCCTGGAGTCCATCGGGGTCCTACGAGCAGTACTTC	CAWSPSGSYEQYF
TRBJ1-4	TRBV2	NA	NA	TGTGCCAGCAGTGAACGTAGTTCCTTGTGGACTAATGAAAAACTGTTTTTT	CASSERSSLWTNEKLFF
TRBJ2-5	TRBV7-2	NA	NA	TGTGCCAGCAGCGCCCGAGGGGGGGGAGGCCGTAGAGAGGAGACCCAGTACTTC	CASSARGGGGRREETQYF
TRBJ1-1	TRBV9	TRBD1	NA	TGTGCCAGCAGCGCTGGGGGACAGTTGAACACTGAAGCTTTCTTT	CASSAGGQLNTEAFF
TRBJ2-5	TRBV28	NA	NA	TGTGCCAGCAGTGCGACAGGGAGGGAGACCCAGTACTTC	CASSATGRETQYF